These T cell receptor beta chains were read from a single sample in a study of blood T cell repertoires in COVID-19. Only in-frame clones appear in the TCRdb table, and some are missing; sequencing was by immunoSEQ multiplex PCR. The sample consists of some 20,000 clones, over 75% of them appearing once. Sequencing was carried out using peripheral blood. The receptors shown here come from an elderly man with acute or convalescent COVID-19. The CDR3 runs from the conserved cysteine through the conserved F or W. Each record gives: CDR3 protein, CDR3 DNA, V gene, clone size, D gene, J gene. A D gene is named only where the DNA matches it firmly. Only part of the rows carry a size: once, few, many, or a class if the clone is expanded.

CASSLATSLAIATQYF | TGTGCCAGCAGCTTGGCAACGAGCCTGGCGATAGCTACGCAGTATTTT | TRBV5-6 | NA | NA | TRBJ2-3
CASSNLIPQDYGYTF | TGTGCCAGCAGCAACCTAATCCCACAGGACTATGGCTACACCTTC | TRBV6-5 | NA | NA | TRBJ1-2
CASSQTGTTDTQYF | TGTGCCAGCAGCCAAACAGGGACCACAGATACGCAGTATTTT | TRBV7-2 | once | NA | TRBJ2-3
CATLRDNAFEAFF | TGTGCCACCCTAAGGGACAATGCTTTTGAAGCTTTCTTT | TRBV28 | once | NA | TRBJ1-1
CASSLVKQDTGELFF | TGTGCCAGCAGCTTAGTAAAACAGGACACCGGGGAGCTGTTTTTT | TRBV7-8 | once | NA | TRBJ2-2
CASSQSSGGLGFFEQYF | TGTGCCAGCTCCCAATCTAGCGGGGGGCTAGGTTTTTTCGAGCAGTACTTC | TRBV18 | NA | TRBD2 | TRBJ2-7
CAISESRAYEQYF | TGTGCCATCAGTGAAAGCAGGGCGTACGAGCAGTACTTC | TRBV10-3 | NA | NA | TRBJ2-7
CASSKKSGGLAGRTNF | TGTGCCAGCAGCAAAAAAAGTGGGGGACTAGCGGGGAGGACGAACTTC | TRBV21-1 | NA | NA | TRBJ2-7
CASSLAGQGGYEQYF | TGTGCCAGCAGCTTAGCGGGACAGGGAGGCTACGAGCAGTACTTC | TRBV7-6 | NA | TRBD1 | TRBJ2-7
CASTRTLLAGGQNIQYF | TGTGCCAGCACCCGAACCCTCCTAGCGGGGGGCCAAAACATTCAGTACTTC | TRBV7-2 | NA | TRBD2 | TRBJ2-4
CASSQGRPGQGYEQYF | TGTGCCAGCAGCCAAGGAAGACCGGGACAGGGTTACGAGCAGTACTTC | TRBV14 | once | TRBD1 | TRBJ2-7
CASSLGNRGFQETQYF | TGTGCCAGCAGCCTCGGTAACAGGGGCTTCCAAGAGACCCAGTACTTC | TRBV4-2 | NA | TRBD1 | TRBJ2-5
CASSQDSGNQPQHF | TGTGCCAGCAGCCAAGATTCAGGGAATCAGCCCCAGCATTTT | TRBV4-2 | NA | NA | TRBJ1-5
CASSLDGTGGGQPQHF | TGTGCCAGCAGCTTAGACGGGACAGGGGGCGGGCAGCCCCAGCATTTT | TRBV7-8 | NA | TRBD1 | TRBJ1-5
CASSLPTGGGYTF | TGTGCCAGCAGTTTGCCGACAGGGGGAGGCTACACCTTC | TRBV28 | NA | TRBD1 | TRBJ1-2
CASSQESQGRGYTF | TGCGCCAGCAGCCAAGAATCACAGGGAAGAGGCTACACCTTC | TRBV4-3 | NA | NA | TRBJ1-2
CASTGDRVGQPQHF | TGTGCCAGCACTGGGGACAGGGTGGGTCAGCCCCAGCATTTT | TRBV28 | NA | TRBD1 | TRBJ1-5
CAWGEWTTYEQYF | TGTGCCTGGGGTGAGTGGACAACCTACGAGCAGTACTTC | TRBV30 | NA | NA | TRBJ2-7
CATSRDKSGGGWAEAFF | TGTGCCACCAGCAGAGATAAGTCAGGTGGAGGCTGGGCTGAAGCTTTCTTT | TRBV15 | NA | NA | TRBJ1-1
CASSSQPGQSNEQFF | TGTGCCAGCAGCTCACAACCGGGACAGAGCAATGAGCAGTTCTTC | TRBV7-3 | once | TRBD1 | TRBJ2-1
CASSERETQYF | TGTGCCAGCAGTGAACGGGAGACCCAGTACTTC | TRBV2 | NA | NA | TRBJ2-5
CAWSWTGASSGNTIYF | TGTGCCTGGAGTTGGACAGGGGCGAGCTCTGGAAACACCATATATTTT | TRBV30 | NA | TRBD1 | TRBJ1-3
CASSSHRLTPGANVLTF | TGTGCCAGCAGCTCGCACAGGCTTACCCCTGGGGCCAACGTCCTGACTTTC | TRBV7-9 | NA | NA | TRBJ2-6
CASSLWGTGSGANVLTF | TGTGCCAGCAGCTTATGGGGGACTGGCTCTGGGGCCAACGTCCTGACTTTC | TRBV7-2 | NA | NA | TRBJ2-6
CATSTRTTLNF | TGTGCCACCAGCACTAGGACTACTTTAAACTTC | TRBV15 | NA | NA | TRBJ2-5
CASSPVKGTSYEQYF | TGTGCCAGCAGCCCTGTTAAAGGGACATCCTACGAGCAGTACTTC | TRBV3-1/TRBV3-2 | NA | NA | TRBJ2-7